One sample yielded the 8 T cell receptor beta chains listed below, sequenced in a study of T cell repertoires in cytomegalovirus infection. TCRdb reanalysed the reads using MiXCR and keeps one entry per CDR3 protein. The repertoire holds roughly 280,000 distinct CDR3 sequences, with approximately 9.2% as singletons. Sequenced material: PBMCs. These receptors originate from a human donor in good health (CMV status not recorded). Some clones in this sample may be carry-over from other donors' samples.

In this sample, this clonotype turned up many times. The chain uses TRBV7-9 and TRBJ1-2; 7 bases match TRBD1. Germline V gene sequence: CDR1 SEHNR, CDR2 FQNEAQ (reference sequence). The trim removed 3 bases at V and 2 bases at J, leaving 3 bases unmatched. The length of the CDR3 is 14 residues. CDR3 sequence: CASSFLQGNYGYTF. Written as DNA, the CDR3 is TGTGCCAGCAGCTTCCTACAGGGGAACTATGGCTACACCTTC.

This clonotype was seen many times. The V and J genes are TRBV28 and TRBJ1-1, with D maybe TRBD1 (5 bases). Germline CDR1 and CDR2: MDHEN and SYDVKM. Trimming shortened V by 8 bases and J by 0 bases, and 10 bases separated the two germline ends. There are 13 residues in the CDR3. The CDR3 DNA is TGTGCCAGCGTCACAGGAATGAACACTGAAGCTTTCTTT. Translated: CASVTGMNTEAFF.

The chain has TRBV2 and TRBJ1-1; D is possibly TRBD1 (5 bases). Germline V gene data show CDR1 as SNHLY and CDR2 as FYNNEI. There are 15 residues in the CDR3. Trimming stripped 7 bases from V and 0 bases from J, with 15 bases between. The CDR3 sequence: CASILPRVMNTEAFF. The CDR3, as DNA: TGTGCCAGCATCCTACCCAGGGTAATGAACACTGAAGCTTTCTTT.

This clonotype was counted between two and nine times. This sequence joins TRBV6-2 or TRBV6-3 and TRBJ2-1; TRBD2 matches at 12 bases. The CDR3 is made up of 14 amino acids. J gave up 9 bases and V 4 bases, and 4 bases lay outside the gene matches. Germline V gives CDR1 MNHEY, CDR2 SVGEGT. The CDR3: CASSWTSGKSEQFF. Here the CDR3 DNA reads TGTGCCAGCAGTTGGACTAGCGGGAAGTCTGAGCAGTTCTTC.

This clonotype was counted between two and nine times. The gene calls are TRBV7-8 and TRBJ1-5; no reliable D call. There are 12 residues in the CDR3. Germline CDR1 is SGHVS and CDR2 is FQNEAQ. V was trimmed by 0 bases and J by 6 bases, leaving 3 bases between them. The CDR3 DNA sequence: TGTGCCAGCAGCTTAGCGGTTCAGCCCCAGCATTTT. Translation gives CASSLAVQPQHF.

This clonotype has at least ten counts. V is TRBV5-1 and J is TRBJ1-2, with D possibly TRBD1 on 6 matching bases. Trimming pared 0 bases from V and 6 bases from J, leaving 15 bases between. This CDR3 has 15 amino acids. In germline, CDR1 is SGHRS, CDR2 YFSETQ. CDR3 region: CASSLENRAPHGYTF. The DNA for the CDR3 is TGCGCCAGCAGCTTGGAAAACAGGGCCCCGCATGGCTACACCTTC.

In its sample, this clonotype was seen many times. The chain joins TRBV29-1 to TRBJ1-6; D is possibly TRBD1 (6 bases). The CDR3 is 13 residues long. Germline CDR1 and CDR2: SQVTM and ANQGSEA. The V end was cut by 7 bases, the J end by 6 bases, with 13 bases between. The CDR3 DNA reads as TGCAGCGCTTCCCGGGACACTAATTCACCCCTCCACTTT. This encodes CSASRDTNSPLHF. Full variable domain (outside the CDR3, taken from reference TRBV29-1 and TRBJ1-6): SAVISQKPSRDICQRGTSLTIQCQVDSQVTMMFWYRQQPGQSLTLIATANQGSEATYESGFVIDKFPISRPNLTFSTLTVSNMSPEDSSIYLCSASRDTNSPLHFGNGTRLTVT.

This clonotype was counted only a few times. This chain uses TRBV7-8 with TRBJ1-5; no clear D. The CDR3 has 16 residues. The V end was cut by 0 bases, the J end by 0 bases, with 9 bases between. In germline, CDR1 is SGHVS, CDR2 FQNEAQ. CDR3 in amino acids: CASSLARQNSNQPQHF. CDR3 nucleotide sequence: TGTGCCAGCAGCTTAGCTCGGCAGAATAGCAATCAGCCCCAGCATTTT.